The T cell receptor (beta chain) described here comes from a study of blood T cell repertoires in COVID-19. In the study overall: COVID-19 samples, acute and convalescent, were from the United States, Italy and Spain. In each case, the material was cDNA or gDNA derived from T cells, B-cell-depleted T cells, or PBMCs.

With 7 bases clipped from V and 10 bases from J, the junction kept 18 bases outside the gene matches. Germline V gene lookup returns CDR1 MGHDK and CDR2 SYGVNS. CDR3 length equals 15 residues. In the study's own analysis: The authors estimated nucleated cell counts from reference gene primer amplification. Assay used: immunoSEQ multiplex PCR; TCRdb lists only in-frame clones, some missing. From that table come the V and J calls and clone size; the DNA was used to work out D and trimming. The table shows under 140,000 clones, with approximately 85% occurring only once. The sequencing sample was made of peripheral blood. The sequence came from a woman aged 55-70 years with acute or convalescent COVID-19. The gene calls are TRBV25-1 and TRBJ1-1, with 7 bases that match TRBD1. In nucleotides, the CDR3 is TGTGCCAGCATGGGGTCAGGGGGGTTAAGTCGGGTAGCTTTCTTT. Translated, it gives CASMGSGGLSRVAFF.